The rows below give T cell receptor beta chains drawn from one sample of a study of blood T cell repertoires in COVID-19. Profiling relied on immunoSEQ multiplex PCR, and the TCRdb table lists in-frame clones only, not all of them. In the table there are about 61,000 clones, over 75% of which are singletons. Material for sequencing was peripheral blood. These receptors were collected from a man older than 75 with active or convalescent COVID-19. The CDR3 runs from the conserved cysteine through the conserved F or W. D genes are given only for firm matches. Size values are once, few and many counts, or a class for expanded clones, and some rows have none.

>TRBD1|-|TRBJ1-6|TRBV29-1
CSVGTGDNSPLHF
TGCAGCGTCGGGACAGGGGATAATTCACCCCTCCACTTT
>TRBD2|once|TRBJ2-7|TRBV14
CASSQPGGEQYF
TGTGCCAGCAGCCAACCGGGGGGAGAGCAGTACTTC
>TRBD1|-|TRBJ1-6|TRBV7-8
CASSLASQGGDSPLHF
TGTGCCAGCAGCTTAGCCTCGCAGGGGGGCGATTCACCCCTCCACTTT
>TRBD2|-|TRBJ2-2|TRBV2
CASVRSGGNTGELFF
TGTGCCAGCGTGAGGAGCGGGGGGAACACCGGGGAGCTGTTTTTT
>TRBD1|-|TRBJ1-1|TRBV2
CASSGDRGRTEAFF
TGTGCCAGCAGCGGGGACAGGGGGCGGACTGAAGCTTTCTTT
>-|once|TRBJ1-5|TRBV18
CASSGSTNQPQHF
TGTGCCAGCTCAGGCAGTACCAATCAGCCCCAGCATTTT
>-|-|TRBJ1-6|TRBV6-2/TRBV6-3
CASSRERPSRDSPLHF
TGTGCCAGCAGCCGTGAACGTCCGTCAAGAGATTCACCCCTCCACTTT
>-|medium-sized|TRBJ2-7|TRBV6-2/TRBV6-3
CASSYLAEGANEQYF
TGTGCCAGCAGTTACCTCGCGGAGGGGGCCAACGAGCAGTACTTC
>-|-|TRBJ2-7|TRBV7-2
CASSLHPGQAYEQYF
TGTGCCAGCAGCTTACATCCGGGACAAGCCTACGAGCAGTACTTC
>-|-|TRBJ1-4|TRBV7-9
CASSFQGLIEKLFF
TGTGCCAGCAGCTTCCAGGGGTTAATTGAAAAACTGTTTTTT
>TRBD2|-|TRBJ2-3|TRBV19
CASAPGGNTQYF
TGTGCCAGTGCGCCCGGGGGGAATACGCAGTATTTT
>TRBD2|once|TRBJ2-4|TRBV6-2/TRBV6-3
CASSYSRVSGAEGAKNIQYF
TGTGCCAGCAGTTATTCTCGGGTTAGCGGGGCCGAGGGGGCCAAAAACATTCAGTACTTC
>-|-|TRBJ2-2|TRBV7-9
CASSSQGNTGELFF
TGTGCCAGCAGCTCTCAGGGGAACACCGGGGAGCTGTTTTTT
>TRBD2|-|TRBJ2-3|TRBV5-6
CASSGGLAGVDTQYF
TGTGCCAGCAGCGGCGGACTAGCGGGGGTAGATACGCAGTATTTT
>TRBD1|-|TRBJ1-5|TRBV4-1
CASSDAGGNQPQHF
TGCGCCAGCAGCGACGCAGGGGGGAATCAGCCCCAGCATTTT
>-|-|TRBJ1-2|TRBV5-6
CASSLSSAGIRGVTF
TGTGCCAGCAGCTTGTCCTCCGCGGGGATTCGAGGGGTTACCTTC
>-|-|TRBJ1-5|TRBV7-9
CASSPTGLGQPQHF
TGTGCCAGCAGCCCGACAGGTTTAGGTCAGCCCCAGCATTTT
>-|-|TRBJ2-3|TRBV6-6
CASSYSEGDTQYF
TGTGCCAGCAGTTACTCGGAGGGAGATACGCAGTATTTT
>TRBD1|-|TRBJ1-2|TRBV2
CASRAGTGFGYTF
TGTGCCAGCAGGGCCGGGACAGGGTTCGGCTACACCTTC
>-|-|TRBJ2-5|TRBV18
CASSPPGGETQYF
TGTGCCAGCTCACCCCCAGGGGGGGAGACCCAGTACTTC
>TRBD1|-|TRBJ1-4|TRBV30
CAWSRGRREKLFF
TGTGCCTGGAGCAGGGGGAGAAGGGAAAAACTGTTTTTT
>-|-|TRBJ1-1|TRBV29-1
CSAWTGMNTEAFF
TGCAGCGCCTGGACGGGGATGAACACTGAAGCTTTCTTT
>TRBD2|-|TRBJ2-5|TRBV11-2
CASSFTSGSVETQYF
TGTGCCAGCAGCTTTACTAGCGGGAGCGTGGAGACCCAGTACTTC
>TRBD1|-|TRBJ2-3|TRBV27
CASSPGGRTDTQYF
TGTGCCAGCAGCCCAGGGGGCCGCACAGATACGCAGTATTTT
>-|-|TRBJ2-3|TRBV19
CASSILTRTSTDTQYF
TGTGCCAGTAGTATACTGACAAGGACTAGCACAGATACGCAGTATTTT
>TRBD1|once|TRBJ1-1|TRBV7-8
CASSDIFFGQGLNTEAFF
TGTGCCAGCAGCGATATCTTCTTCGGACAGGGGTTGAACACTGAAGCTTTCTTT